This TCR beta chain was observed in a study of response to subunit inactivated influenza vaccine. Findings and limits, study-wide: Researchers suggested that each seasonal influenza vaccination recruits few new T cells.

The germline V gene encodes CDR1 LGHDT and CDR2 YNNKEL (reference sequence). The CDR3 has 15 amino acids. V shed 8 bases, J shed 4 bases, and the junction held 12 bases outside the gene matches. TCRdb itself ran the RT-PCR reads through MiXCR, one entry per CDR3 protein. The data hold hundreds of thousands of distinct CDR3 sequences, with 25% observed a single time. This clonotype has just one count. No antigen is known for it. This sequence joins TRBV3-1 and TRBJ2-5; TRBD1 agrees at 8 bases. This TCR came from a man aged 50-59 years who received an inactivated influenza vaccine. Here the sequenced sample was CD4+ T cells sorted from PBMCs, taken roughly 5 days after vaccination. The CDR3 loop is CASQKVRQGIETQYF. The DNA for the CDR3 is TGTGCCAGCCAAAAAGTACGACAGGGGATAGAGACCCAGTACTTC.